A selection of T cell receptor beta chains follows, all from one sample in a study of control samples from healthy donors and cancer patients. Here immunoSEQ multiplex PCR was the method, and the copy in TCRdb shows in-frame clones only, minus some. Among 95,000 to 130,000 clones listed, 80% to 90% were seen once. Sequenced input: PBMCs. Receptors were obtained from a woman between 45 and 65 years old with colorectal cancer. Both conserved end residues are part of each CDR3. A D gene is named only where the DNA matches it firmly. Clone size appears in some rows only: once, few, many, or a class for an expanded clone.

12	TRBV6-2/TRBV6-3	-	-	TRBJ1-2	CASSQGHYGYTF	TGTGCCAGCAGCCAAGGCCACTATGGCTACACCTTC
14	TRBV5-1	-	once	TRBJ2-2	CASSSGLGTGELFF	TGCGCCAGCAGCTCAGGGTTGGGCACCGGGGAGCTGTTTTTT
14	TRBV18	-	-	TRBJ1-1	CASSLSTRRTEAFF	TGTGCCAGCTCACTATCGACCCGGAGAACTGAAGCTTTCTTT
16	TRBV7-8	-	-	TRBJ1-3	CASSFGKGSSGNTIYF	TGTGCCAGCAGCTTCGGTAAGGGGAGCTCTGGAAACACCATATATTTT
17	TRBV7-6	TRBD2	-	TRBJ2-1	CASSSAITSGDYNEQFF	TGTGCCAGCAGTTCCGCAATAACTAGCGGGGACTACAATGAGCAGTTCTTC
16	TRBV25-1	TRBD1	-	TRBJ1-2	CASSGASGTGGDGYTF	TGTGCCAGCAGTGGAGCATCCGGGACAGGGGGCGATGGCTACACCTTC
14	TRBV19	-	once	TRBJ1-6	CASSIRGHNSPLHF	TGTGCCAGTAGTATTAGGGGCCATAATTCACCCCTCCACTTT
14	TRBV4-1	-	few	TRBJ2-7	CASSQDQPPHEQYF	TGCGCCAGCAGCCAAGATCAACCGCCGCACGAGCAGTACTTC
14	TRBV7-9	-	-	TRBJ2-3	CASSSPGGTDTQYF	TGTGCCAGCAGCTCCCCGGGGGGCACAGATACGCAGTATTTT
15	TRBV6-5	TRBD2	-	TRBJ2-7	CASSVTSGSLCEQYF	TGTGCCAGCAGCGTTACTAGCGGGAGTCTCTGCGAGCAGTACTTC
20	TRBV10-3	TRBD1	-	TRBJ1-1	CAISRNIPGTGDRSDTEAFF	TGTGCCATCAGTAGAAACATTCCGGGGACAGGGGATCGATCGGACACTGAAGCTTTCTTT
14	TRBV5-1	-	-	TRBJ1-4	CASSLGQNNEKLFF	TGCGCCAGCAGCTTGGGGCAGAATAATGAAAAACTGTTTTTT
15	TRBV28	TRBD1	-	TRBJ1-2	CASSSGRQGVDGYTF	TGTGCCAGCAGTTCGGGCAGACAGGGTGTCGATGGCTACACCTTC
14	TRBV7-9	-	few	TRBJ1-5	CASSLAGGNQPQHF	TGTGCCAGCAGCTTAGCGGGGGGGAATCAGCCCCAGCATTTT
12	TRBV29-1	TRBD1	few	TRBJ1-5	CSAGTGNQPQHF	TGCAGCGCCGGGACAGGGAATCAGCCCCAGCATTTT
15	TRBV7-9	-	-	TRBJ2-1	CASIGGPGSYNEQFF	TGTGCCAGCATCGGGGGCCCCGGGTCCTACAATGAGCAGTTCTTC
15	TRBV18	TRBD1	-	TRBJ2-7	CASSPAPGQAYEQYF	TGTGCCAGCTCACCAGCCCCGGGACAGGCGTACGAGCAGTACTTC
16	TRBV27	-	-	TRBJ2-2	CASSPSRAGWAGELFF	TGTGCCAGCAGTCCCTCAAGGGCAGGTTGGGCCGGGGAGCTGTTTTTT
14	TRBV5-1	TRBD1	-	TRBJ1-5	CASSPGQGTQPQHF	TGCGCCAGCAGCCCGGGACAGGGGACTCAGCCCCAGCATTTT
17	TRBV18	TRBD1	-	TRBJ2-6	CASSRDRVVSGANVLTF	TGTGCCAGCTCCCGGGACAGGGTTGTGTCTGGGGCCAACGTCCTGACTTTC
14	TRBV5-5	-	-	TRBJ1-6	CASRDRIWNSPLHF	TGTGCCAGCAGAGATCGGATCTGGAATTCACCCCTCCACTTT
14	TRBV19	-	-	TRBJ1-5	CASSIMDNNQPQHF	TGTGCCAGTAGTATAATGGACAACAATCAGCCCCAGCATTTT
16	TRBV6-2/TRBV6-3	TRBD1	-	TRBJ1-2	CASSQPGQSQSGGYTF	TGTGCCAGCAGTCAACCGGGACAGAGCCAAAGCGGTGGCTACACCTTC
12	TRBV12-3/TRBV12-4	-	-	TRBJ2-2	CASSPNSGELFF	TGTGCCAGCAGTCCCAACAGCGGGGAGCTGTTTTTT
15	TRBV3-1/TRBV3-2	TRBD1	few	TRBJ2-5	CASSQAGTGEETQYF	TGTGCCAGCAGCCAAGCCGGGACAGGGGAAGAGACCCAGTACTTC
16	TRBV14	-	-	TRBJ2-7	CASSQGGGLRSYEQYF	TGTGCCAGCAGCCAAGGAGGGGGACTACGTTCCTACGAGCAGTACTTC
11	TRBV6-5	-	-	TRBJ2-5	CASRKRETQYF	TGTGCCAGCAGAAAACGGGAGACCCAGTACTTC
14	TRBV5-4	TRBD1	few	TRBJ1-6	CASSSGQGGSPLHF	TGTGCCAGCAGCTCGGGACAGGGTGGTTCACCCCTCCACTTT
14	TRBV11-3	-	-	TRBJ2-1	CASSLDGDYNEQFF	TGTGCCAGCAGCTTAGATGGCGACTACAATGAGCAGTTCTTC
12	TRBV30	-	-	TRBJ1-4	CAWQEAEEKLFF	TGTGCCTGGCAAGAAGCGGAAGAAAAACTGTTTTTT
14	TRBV30	-	-	TRBJ1-5	CAWSVNSRWRPQHF	TGTGCCTGGAGTGTAAACAGTCGTTGGCGGCCCCAGCATTTT
17	TRBV5-1	-	-	TRBJ2-4	CASSLVLRGGEKNIQYF	TGCGCCAGCAGCTTGGTACTAAGGGGCGGAGAAAAAAACATTCAGTACTTC
11	TRBV5-1	-	-	TRBJ2-5	CASSWEETQYF	TGCGCCAGCAGCTGGGAAGAGACCCAGTACTTC